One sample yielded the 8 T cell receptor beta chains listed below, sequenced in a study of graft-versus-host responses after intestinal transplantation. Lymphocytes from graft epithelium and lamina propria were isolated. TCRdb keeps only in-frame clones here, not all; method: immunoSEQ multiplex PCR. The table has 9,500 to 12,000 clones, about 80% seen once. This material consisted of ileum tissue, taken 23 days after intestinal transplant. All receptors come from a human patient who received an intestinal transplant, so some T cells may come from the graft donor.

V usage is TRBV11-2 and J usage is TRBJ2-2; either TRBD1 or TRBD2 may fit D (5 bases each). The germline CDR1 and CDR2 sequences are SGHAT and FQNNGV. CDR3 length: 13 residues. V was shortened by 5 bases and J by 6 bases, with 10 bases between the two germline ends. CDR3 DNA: TGTGCCAGCAGCCCCGGGACCCCCGGGGAGCTGTTTTTT. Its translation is CASSPGTPGELFF.

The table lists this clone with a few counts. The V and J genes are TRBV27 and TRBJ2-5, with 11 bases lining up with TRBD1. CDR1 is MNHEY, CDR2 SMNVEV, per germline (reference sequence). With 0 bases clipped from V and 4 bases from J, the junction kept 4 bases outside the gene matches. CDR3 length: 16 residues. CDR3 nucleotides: TGTGCCAGCAGTTTATCGAGGGGGACAGGGGGAGAGACCCAGTACTTC. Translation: CASSLSRGTGGETQYF.

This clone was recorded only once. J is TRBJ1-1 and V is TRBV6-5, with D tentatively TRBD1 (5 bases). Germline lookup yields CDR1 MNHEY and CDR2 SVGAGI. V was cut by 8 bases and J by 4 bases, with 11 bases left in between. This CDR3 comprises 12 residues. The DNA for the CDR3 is TGTGCCAGCGGTCCAGGGATCACTGAAGCTTTCTTT. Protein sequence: CASGPGITEAFF.

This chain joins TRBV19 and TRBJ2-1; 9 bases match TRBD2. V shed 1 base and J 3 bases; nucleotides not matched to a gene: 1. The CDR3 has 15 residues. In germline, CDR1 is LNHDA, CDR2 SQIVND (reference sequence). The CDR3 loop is CASSIGTSDYNEQFF. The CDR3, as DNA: TGTGCCAGTAGTATAGGGACTAGCGACTACAATGAGCAGTTCTTC.

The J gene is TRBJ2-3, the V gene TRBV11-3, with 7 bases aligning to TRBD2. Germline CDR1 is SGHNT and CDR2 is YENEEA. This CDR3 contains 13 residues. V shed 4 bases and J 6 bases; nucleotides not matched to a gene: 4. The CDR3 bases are TGTGCCAGCAGCTCCGTGGGGGGGGATACGCAGTATTTT. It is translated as CASSSVGGDTQYF.

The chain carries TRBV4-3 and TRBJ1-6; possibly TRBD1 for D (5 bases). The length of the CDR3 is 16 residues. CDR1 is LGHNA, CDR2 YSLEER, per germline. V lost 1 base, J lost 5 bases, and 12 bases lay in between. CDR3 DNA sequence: TGCGCCAGCAGCCAAGCGCCGGGGGTAAATAATTCACCCCTCCACTTT. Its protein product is CASSQAPGVNNSPLHF.

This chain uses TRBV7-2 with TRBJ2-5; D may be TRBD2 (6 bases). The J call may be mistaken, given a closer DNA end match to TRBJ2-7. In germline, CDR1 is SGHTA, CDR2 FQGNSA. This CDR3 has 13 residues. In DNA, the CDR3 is TGTGCCACATCGGTCGGGAGCTCCTACGAGCAGTACTTC. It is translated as CATSVGSSYEQYF.

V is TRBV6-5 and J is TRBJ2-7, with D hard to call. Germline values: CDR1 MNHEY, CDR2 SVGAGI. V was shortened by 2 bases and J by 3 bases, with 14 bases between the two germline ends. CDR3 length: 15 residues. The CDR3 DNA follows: TGTGCCAGCAGTTACCATCCTAGACCCTTCTACGAGCAGTACTTC. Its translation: CASSYHPRPFYEQYF.